A single sample is the source of the 11 T cell receptor beta chains below, sequenced in a study of blood T cell repertoires in COVID-19. Clones were sequenced by immunoSEQ multiplex PCR, and TCRdb holds only the in-frame ones, with some missing. The sample includes a few hundred thousand clones, 87% of them seen just once. Sequencing used PBMCs or T cells enriched from blood (not recorded which). These receptors came from a woman aged 25 to 39 who had recovered from COVID-19.

The gene calls are TRBV19 and TRBJ2-1, with 11 nucleotides matching TRBD1. There are 16 residues in the CDR3. The V gene's germline CDR1 is LNHDA and CDR2 SQIVND (reference sequence). V trimming: 3 bases; J trimming: 5 bases; junction bases outside the gene matches: 6. The CDR3 sequence is CASSIFGQGADNEQFF. The CDR3 coding sequence is TGTGCCAGTAGTATTTTCGGACAGGGGGCCGACAATGAGCAGTTCTTC.

J is TRBJ2-4 and V is TRBV6-5; weak D call: TRBD1 (6 bases). Trimming left V 8 bases short and J 6 bases short, with 17 bases between. The V gene's germline CDR1 is MNHEY and CDR2 SVGAGI. The CDR3 runs 14 residues. The chain's CDR3 is CASGGFKGVNIQYF. Here the CDR3 DNA reads TGTGCCAGCGGGGGTTTCAAGGGGGTAAACATTCAGTACTTC.

V gene TRBV3-1 (or the pseudogene TRBV3-2) combines with J gene TRBJ2-2; unclear D gene. The CDR3 sequence is 15 residues long. V lost 2 bases to trimming and J lost 2 bases, with 9 bases between them. CDR1 LGHDT and CDR2 YNNKEL come from the germline V gene (reference sequence). The CDR3 sequence: CASSQNVLNTGELFF. The CDR3 region has the DNA TGTGCCAGCAGCCAAAATGTACTCAACACCGGGGAGCTGTTTTTT.

The chain recombines TRBV27 with TRBJ2-3, with 9 bases matching TRBD2. Germline values: CDR1 MNHEY, CDR2 SMNVEV (reference sequence). The length of the CDR3 is 16 residues. The junction had 12 bases not matched to a gene; V was cut back by 6 bases and J by 5 bases. CDR3 nucleotide sequence: TGTGCCAGCAGCTTCCTGGCGGGGGGGCTTCTAGATACGCAGTATTTT. As protein: CASSFLAGGLLDTQYF.

V usage is TRBV29-1 and J usage is TRBJ1-4; D not resolved. The CDR3 extends over 12 amino acids. Germline values: CDR1 SQVTM, CDR2 ANQGSEA. V gave up 4 bases and J gave up 8 bases, with 11 bases separating them. The CDR3 DNA sequence: TGCAGCGTTGTGGTAAGGGAGGAAAAACTGTTTTTT. Translating gives CSVVVREEKLFF.

The rearrangement links TRBV7-2 to TRBJ2-1; D might be TRBD2 (6 bases). The CDR3 is made up of 12 amino acids. V lost 5 bases to trimming and J lost 6 bases, with 8 bases between them. CDR1 is SGHTA and CDR2 is FQGNSA in the germline V gene. The CDR3 region has the DNA TGTGCCAGCAGCCCGGGAGCCAATGAGCAGTTCTTC. It codes for CASSPGANEQFF.

The V gene is TRBV20-1, the J gene TRBJ2-1, with D perhaps matching TRBD1 (5 bases). Germline lookup yields CDR1 DFQATT and CDR2 SNEGSKA (reference sequence). The length of the CDR3 is 13 residues. The V and J ends lost 3 bases and 4 bases respectively, with 10 bases between them. The CDR3 reads CSASKGQYNEQFF. CDR3 coding DNA: TGCAGTGCTAGTAAGGGGCAGTACAATGAGCAGTTCTTC.

The V and J genes are TRBV10-1 and TRBJ1-2; 7 bases are shared with TRBD1. There are 17 residues in the CDR3. Germline V gives CDR1 WNHNN, CDR2 SYGVQD (reference sequence). Trimming at V came to 3 bases and at J to 3 bases, leaving 13 bases not matched to a gene. Written as DNA, the CDR3 is TGCGCCAGCAGTGAAAAAGGGGGAAAGGGGGCATACTATGGCTACACCTTC. This gives the protein CASSEKGGKGAYYGYTF.

The chain combines TRBV2 with TRBJ1-2; a possible D gene is TRBD1 (5 bases). CDR3 size: 15 residues. Trimming shortened V by 4 bases and J by 0 bases, and 12 bases separated the two germline ends. The germline CDR1 and CDR2 sequences are SNHLY and FYNNEI. CDR3 DNA: TGTGCCAGCAGTGCACCCAGGGTGCCTAACTATGGCTACACCTTC. Translated: CASSAPRVPNYGYTF. Filled out from reference TRBV2 and TRBJ1-2, the complete variable domain reads EPEVTQTPSHQVTQMGQEVILRCVPISNHLYFYWYRQILGQKVEFLVSFYNNEISEKSEIFDDQFSVERPDGSNFTLKIRSTKLEDSAMYFCASSAPRVPNYGYTFGSGTRLTVV.

V usage is TRBV6-5 and J usage is TRBJ2-5; D is perhaps TRBD1 (6 bases). V was cut by 0 bases and J by 5 bases, with 13 bases left in between. This CDR3 has 15 residues. Germline assignment: CDR1 MNHEY and CDR2 SVGAGI. The CDR3, as DNA: TGTGCCAGCAGTTACTCGAACAGGGCCCGGGAGACCCAGTACTTC. Amino acids: CASSYSNRARETQYF.

CDR3 DNA sequence: TGCGCCAGCAGCTTGAGCGGGACACAGAATCAGCCCCAGCATTTT. Translating it yields CASSLSGTQNQPQHF. The chain is built from TRBV5-1 and TRBJ1-5; D perhaps matches TRBD1 (6 bases). Germline V CDR1 and CDR2: SGHRS, YFSETQ. The V end was cut by 1 base, the J end by 4 bases, with 12 bases between. This CDR3 is built from 15 residues.